Listed below are T cell receptor beta chains from one sample, sequenced in a study of shared clonotypes between healthy human individuals. TCRdb keeps only in-frame clones here, not all; method: immunoSEQ multiplex PCR. The table records hundreds of thousands of clones, around 95% of them present only once. Sequenced material: naive CD8+ T cells sorted from blood. The receptors here all came from a woman in her twenties or thirties in good health. Both conserved end residues are part of each CDR3. A D gene is named only where the DNA matches it firmly. Some rows mark clone size as missing; the rest say once, few, many or name a class of expanded clone.

>.|TRBV6-1|.|TRBJ1-4
CASSEIQATLPTNEKLFF
TGTGCCAGCAGTGAAATACAGGCGACGTTACCAACTAATGAAAAACTGTTTTTT
>once|TRBV6-6|.|TRBJ1-1
CASSPPMGGGEAFF
TGTGCCAGCAGTCCCCCGATGGGGGGAGGTGAAGCTTTCTTT
>.|TRBV27|TRBD2|TRBJ2-7
CASSLSGASGSFAEQYF
TGTGCCAGCAGTTTATCGGGGGCTAGCGGGAGCTTCGCCGAGCAGTACTTC
>.|TRBV9|TRBD2|TRBJ2-7
CASSVGVAGGYEQYF
TGTGCCAGCAGCGTGGGGGTAGCGGGAGGCTACGAGCAGTACTTC
>.|TRBV9|TRBD2|TRBJ2-7
CASSVGTSGLYEQYF
TGTGCCAGCAGCGTAGGGACTAGCGGACTCTACGAGCAGTACTTC
>.|TRBV6-5|.|TRBJ2-7
CASSYNSVHEQYF
TGTGCCAGCAGTTACAACTCCGTCCACGAGCAGTACTTC
>.|TRBV15|.|TRBJ1-5
CATSRDWGDQPQHF
TGTGCCACCAGCAGAGATTGGGGAGATCAGCCCCAGCATTTT
>once|TRBV27|.|TRBJ2-7
CASSPVGGRDEQYF
TGTGCCAGCAGTCCCGTGGGGGGTAGAGACGAGCAGTACTTC
>.|TRBV27|.|TRBJ2-1
CASSLRKAPNNEQFF
TGTGCCAGCAGTTTGCGAAAAGCTCCAAACAATGAGCAGTTCTTC
>.|TRBV15|TRBD1|TRBJ2-7
CATSEGAPGYEQYF
TGTGCCACCAGCGAGGGGGCCCCGGGGTACGAGCAGTACTTC
>.|TRBV27|TRBD1|TRBJ2-7
CASSTTGTGDSYEQYF
TGTGCCAGCAGTACAACCGGGACAGGCGACTCCTACGAGCAGTACTTC
>.|TRBV9|.|TRBJ2-2
CASSKEGDVTGELFF
TGTGCCAGCAGCAAGGAGGGGGACGTCACCGGGGAGCTGTTTTTT
>.|TRBV30|TRBD1|TRBJ2-7
CAWTLTGSSYEQYF
TGTGCCTGGACTTTGACAGGGAGCTCCTACGAGCAGTACTTC
>.|TRBV19|.|TRBJ1-2
CASSIDYYGYTF
TGTGCCAGTAGTATTGACTACTATGGCTACACCTTC
>.|TRBV11-2|.|TRBJ2-7
CASSSDSSYEQYF
TGTGCCAGCAGCTCAGACAGCTCCTACGAGCAGTACTTC
>.|TRBV28|TRBD2|TRBJ2-7
CASINTGTSDHEQYF
TGTGCCAGCATCAACACCGGGACTAGCGACCACGAGCAGTACTTC
>.|TRBV19|.|TRBJ1-4
CASSIFWAADEKLFF
TGTGCCAGTAGTATCTTCTGGGCCGCAGATGAAAAACTGTTTTTT
>.|TRBV27|TRBD2|TRBJ2-7
CASSPSGTSGYEQYF
TGTGCCAGCAGTCCCTCCGGGACTAGCGGCTACGAGCAGTACTTC
>.|TRBV5-1|TRBD1|TRBJ2-4
CASTGQDAKNIQYF
TGCGCCAGCACAGGACAGGATGCCAAAAACATTCAGTACTTC
>.|TRBV25-1|.|TRBJ2-3
CASSGQGQDTQYF
TGTGCCAGCAGTGGGCAGGGCCAAGATACGCAGTATTTT
>.|TRBV25-1|TRBD1|TRBJ1-2
CASSEFGTGYFEGYTF
TGTGCCAGCAGTGAATTTGGGACAGGGTATTTCGAGGGCTACACCTTC
>.|TRBV28|TRBD1|TRBJ1-2
CASSSSNRGYRSCNYGYTF
TGTGCCAGCAGTTCATCAAACAGGGGGTATCGATCTTGTAACTATGGCTACACCTTC
>.|TRBV29-1|TRBD1|TRBJ1-2
CSAYLTGFGYTF
TGCAGCGCTTACCTGACAGGGTTTGGCTACACCTTC
>.|TRBV28|TRBD1|TRBJ1-5
CASSLLGGGRSDQPQHF
TGTGCCAGCAGTTTACTTGGAGGGGGCCGCTCGGATCAGCCCCAGCATTTT
>.|TRBV6-5|.|TRBJ1-1
CASSYGGYNTEAFF
TGTGCCAGCAGTTACGGAGGGTACAACACTGAAGCTTTCTTT
>.|TRBV6-1|.|TRBJ2-7
CASNSGTLYEQYF
TGTGCCAGCAACTCCGGGACACTCTACGAGCAGTACTTC
>.|TRBV7-9|TRBD1|TRBJ2-1
CASSYSTGVDEQFF
TGTGCCAGCAGCTACTCGACAGGGGTGGATGAGCAGTTCTTC
>.|TRBV14|.|TRBJ1-2
CASSQGQGYGYTF
TGTGCCAGCAGCCAAGGGCAGGGGTATGGCTACACCTTC
>once|TRBV29-1|TRBD1|TRBJ1-1
CSVGGTGTNAEVFF
TGCAGCGTTGGAGGGACAGGGACGAACGCTGAAGTTTTCTTT
>.|TRBV7-3|TRBD2|TRBJ2-3
CASSITSGSADTQYF
TGTGCCAGCAGCATAACTAGCGGGAGCGCCGATACGCAGTATTTT
>.|TRBV27|.|TRBJ2-7
CASHRNEQYF
TGTGCCAGCCATAGGAACGAGCAGTACTTC
>.|TRBV28|TRBD1|TRBJ2-1
CASSLSGQGIEQFF
TGTGCCAGCAGTTTAAGCGGACAGGGGATTGAGCAGTTCTTC
>.|TRBV2|TRBD1|TRBJ1-4
CASRDRGVEKLFF
TGTGCCAGCAGGGACAGGGGAGTGGAAAAACTGTTTTTT
>.|TRBV30|.|TRBJ2-7
CAWSVGQPYEQYF
TGTGCCTGGAGTGTAGGTCAGCCCTACGAGCAGTACTTC
>.|TRBV5-1|.|TRBJ2-7
CASSFFSGVDEQYF
TGCGCCAGCAGCTTCTTTTCGGGGGTTGACGAGCAGTACTTC